A selection of T cell receptor beta chains follows, all from one sample in a study of cytomegalovirus exposure and HLA in healthy donors. Assay used: immunoSEQ multiplex PCR; TCRdb lists only in-frame clones, some missing. This sample has over 150,000 clones, with over 60% found just once. The sample comprised PBMCs. These receptors originate from a young man in good health and CMV-seropositive. CDR3s include the opening cysteine and the closing phenylalanine or tryptophan. D genes are given only for firm matches. The listing skips clone size in some rows; elsewhere it reads once, few, many or a size class.

cdr3_nt | cdr3_aa | v_call | d_call | clone_size | j_call
TGTGCCTGGAGTCCCGGGACAGGGAGAAACACCATATATTTT | CAWSPGTGRNTIYF | TRBV30 | TRBD1 | - | TRBJ1-3
TGTGCCAGCACTAAAACCGGACAGGGTCAGCCCCAGCATTTT | CASTKTGQGQPQHF | TRBV2 | TRBD1 | - | TRBJ1-5
TGTGCCAGCAGCTCCACCCGGTCCTACAATGAGCAGTTCTTC | CASSSTRSYNEQFF | TRBV5-5 | - | - | TRBJ2-1
TGTGCCAGCAGCTTAAGACTAGCGGGAGGGCCGATCACCGGGGAGCTGTTTTTT | CASSLRLAGGPITGELFF | TRBV7-3 | TRBD2 | once | TRBJ2-2
TGTGCCAGCAGTTATGCGGGGGAGTCCACAGATACGCAGTATTTT | CASSYAGESTDTQYF | TRBV6-6 | TRBD2 | - | TRBJ2-3
TGTGCCAGCTCACTTTATGGGGACAGAGGGGCAACTAATGAAAAACTGTTTTTT | CASSLYGDRGATNEKLFF | TRBV18 | TRBD1 | - | TRBJ1-4
TGTGCCAGCAGCTACGGGGGGGCCGGTTACAATGAGCAGTTCTTC | CASSYGGAGYNEQFF | TRBV13 | TRBD2 | - | TRBJ2-1
TGTGCCAGCTCCCCCAGTAGCACAGATACGCAGTATTTT | CASSPSSTDTQYF | TRBV18 | - | - | TRBJ2-3
TGTGCCAGCAGCGTAGTGGGGACAGGGTACGACGAGCAGTACTTC | CASSVVGTGYDEQYF | TRBV9 | TRBD1 | - | TRBJ2-7
TGTGCCAGCAGCCCCGCTCTGCTCGCGGGATGGGAGACCCAGTACTTC | CASSPALLAGWETQYF | TRBV5-6 | - | - | TRBJ2-5
TGCAGCGTTCAAGGGGGCGAGGATGGCTACACCTTC | CSVQGGEDGYTF | TRBV29-1 | TRBD1 | - | TRBJ1-2
TGCGCCAGCAGCCCCCCCGGGGGGGGCGGTACGCAGTATTTT | CASSPPGGGGTQYF | TRBV5-1 | TRBD2 | - | TRBJ2-3
TGTGCCTGGAGCGCCAGGACAACAGATACGCAGTATTTT | CAWSARTTDTQYF | TRBV30 | - | - | TRBJ2-3
TGTGCCAGCAGTTTAAGGGAGGGGACTGAAGCTTTCTTT | CASSLREGTEAFF | TRBV27 | - | - | TRBJ1-1
TGCGCCAGCAGCGAGTCGGCCGGGGAGCTGTTTTTT | CASSESAGELFF | TRBV5-1 | - | - | TRBJ2-2
TGTGCCAGCAGCGTACAATGGGAGACCCAGTACTTC | CASSVQWETQYF | TRBV28 | - | - | TRBJ2-5
TGTGCCAGCCTACATATCGGGGGTACGGCTGGAAACACCATATATTTT | CASLHIGGTAGNTIYF | TRBV7-8 | - | - | TRBJ1-3
TGTGCCAGCAGCCCCACCCCGCTGGCTGCCCCCAGGGGCAATGAGCAGTTCTTC | CASSPTPLAAPRGNEQFF | TRBV7-3 | - | few | TRBJ2-1
TGTGCCTGGAGTACGGGAGGCAATCAGCCCCAGCATTTT | CAWSTGGNQPQHF | TRBV30 | - | - | TRBJ1-5
TGTGCCAGCAGCGCACAGGGCGGTTCCCAAGAGACCCAGTACTTC | CASSAQGGSQETQYF | TRBV9 | - | - | TRBJ2-5
TGTGCCAGCAGGGAGGGGACAGGGTCGTATGGCTACACCTTC | CASREGTGSYGYTF | TRBV28 | TRBD1 | - | TRBJ1-2
TGTGCCACCCAGCGGGAAGAGACCCAGTACTTC | CATQREETQYF | TRBV10-3 | - | - | TRBJ2-5
TGCGCCAGCAGCTCGGGTAGGGGTTCCCAAGAGACCCAGTACTTC | CASSSGRGSQETQYF | TRBV5-1 | - | - | TRBJ2-5
TGTGCCTGGAGTACCGGACTAGCGGGGGTGGGTTACAATGAGCAGTTCTTC | CAWSTGLAGVGYNEQFF | TRBV30 | TRBD2 | once | TRBJ2-1
TGCGCCAGCAGCCAATCTGGACAGGGAAGTGAAAAACTGTTTTTT | CASSQSGQGSEKLFF | TRBV4-3 | TRBD1 | - | TRBJ1-4
TGTGCCAGCAGCCGAAATCCGAACAGGGTAATCGAGCAGTACTTC | CASSRNPNRVIEQYF | TRBV7-9 | - | - | TRBJ2-7
TGTGCCTCACAGGGGGCGGAGGGGGGAAACACCATATATTTT | CASQGAEGGNTIYF | TRBV30 | TRBD1 | few | TRBJ1-3
TGTGCCAGCAGCCTCGTAGGACAGGGGCCCGGGGAGCTGTTTTTT | CASSLVGQGPGELFF | TRBV14 | TRBD1 | - | TRBJ2-2
TGCGCCAGCAGCTCCCCTGACAGGGACTATGGCTACACCTTC | CASSSPDRDYGYTF | TRBV9 | TRBD1 | - | TRBJ1-2
TGTGCCAGCAGCTTAAGATCAGGGGCAGGAGTAGCTTTCTTT | CASSLRSGAGVAFF | TRBV13 | - | once | TRBJ1-1
TGTGCCAGCAGCCCCGGGACAGGAACCTACGAGCAGTACTTC | CASSPGTGTYEQYF | TRBV2 | TRBD1 | - | TRBJ2-7
TGTGCCAGTAGTATCGGGGGGGGGACAGGGAGCAATCAGCCCCAGCATTTT | CASSIGGGTGSNQPQHF | TRBV19 | TRBD1 | - | TRBJ1-5
TGTGCCAGCAGCTTCACAACGGACACCTACAATGAGCAGTTCTTC | CASSFTTDTYNEQFF | TRBV7-2 | - | - | TRBJ2-1
TGTGCCAGCAGCCCCGGGACAGACTCCCTCTACGAGCAGTACTTC | CASSPGTDSLYEQYF | TRBV9 | TRBD1 | few | TRBJ2-7
TGCGCCAGCAGCCCCAGCCCGGGACAGGGGAAGACCCAGTACTTC | CASSPSPGQGKTQYF | TRBV4-3 | TRBD1 | - | TRBJ2-5
TGTGCCAGTAGTATAGCAGGGGCCAACGTCCTGACTTTC | CASSIAGANVLTF | TRBV19 | - | - | TRBJ2-6
TGTGCCAGCAGTTACGAGCGGGGGGCTCCCTACGAGCAGTACTTC | CASSYERGAPYEQYF | TRBV6-6 | TRBD2 | once | TRBJ2-7
TGTGCCAGAAGCTTGTACAGTTCCTACGAGCAGTACTTC | CARSLYSSYEQYF | TRBV5-3 | - | - | TRBJ2-7
TGTGCCTGGAACCCTCCGGGACAGTCGGTCTACGAGCAGTACTTC | CAWNPPGQSVYEQYF | TRBV30 | TRBD1 | - | TRBJ2-7
TGTGCCTGGAGCCAGGGACACCGAGCCAACACTGAAGCTTTCTTT | CAWSQGHRANTEAFF | TRBV30 | - | - | TRBJ1-1